Detailed here is one TCR beta chain. Its antigen is still unknown. Noted treatment: oral pan-JAK inhibitor, 5-10 mg twice daily. It was cDNA, reverse transcribed from extracted RNA, that served as the sequencing template. Here immunoSEQ multiplex PCR was the method, and the copy in TCRdb shows in-frame clones only, minus some. The repertoire includes about 180,000 clones, 58% of them detected once, and 16% sits in the top ten. This sample is part of a study of CD8+ T cells in alopecia areata. Study-level results: Although TCR sharing was seen in mice, sharing across patients was less clear, possibly for HLA-related reasons. Lesional scalp exceeded normal scalp in clonality, especially in alopecia totalis/universalis.

Germline loops: CDR1 SQVTM, CDR2 ANQGSEA. The CDR3 has 13 residues. V gave up 7 bases and J gave up 2 bases; unmatched junction bases: 5. V is TRBV29-1 and J is TRBJ1-5, with 7 nucleotides matching TRBD1. This sequence was found in a human donor with alopecia areata. The sample in question was CD4+ T cells sorted from blood, obtained at approximately week 60, from a patient treated with tofacitinib. CDR3 in DNA: TGCAGCGCGGCCGACAGGGGCAATCAGCCCCAGCATTTT. Translating it yields CSAADRGNQPQHF.